These 14 T cell receptor beta chains originate from one sample sequenced in a study of blood T cell repertoires in COVID-19. The data were produced by immunoSEQ multiplex PCR, yet TCRdb's version contains in-frame clones alone and is incomplete. The sample includes approximately 75,000 clones, 75% to 95% seen only once; the top ten take 6.9%. Material: peripheral blood. The receptors come from a human donor in a cohort sampled during active COVID-19.

This rearrangement joins TRBV9 to TRBJ2-3, with 7 bases aligning to TRBD2. CDR1 and CDR2 (germline): SGDLS, YYNGEE. The V gene end was trimmed by 0 bases and the J gene end by 6 bases; junction bases not matched to a gene: 16. The CDR3 consists of 18 residues. CDR3: CASSVATLGAGARDTQYF. CDR3 in DNA: TGTGCCAGCAGCGTAGCGACCCTTGGGGCGGGAGCACGTGATACGCAGTATTTT.

The V gene is TRBV4-1, the J gene TRBJ2-3; 8 bases align to TRBD1. From germline, CDR1 is MGHRA and CDR2 YSYEKL. V shed 4 bases and J 2 bases; nucleotides not matched to a gene: 8. This CDR3 spans 16 amino acids. The chain's CDR3 is CASSPGTGKHTDTQYF. The CDR3 DNA is TGCGCCAGCAGCCCCGGGACAGGAAAACACACAGATACGCAGTATTTT.

The CDR3 spells CASSQGGQEKGNTEAFF. In nucleotides, the CDR3 is TGTGCCAGCAGCCAAGGGGGACAGGAGAAAGGGAACACTGAAGCTTTCTTT. The V and J genes are TRBV4-2 and TRBJ1-1, with 8 bases identical to TRBD1. Germline V gene lookup returns CDR1 LGHNA and CDR2 YNFKEQ. The CDR3 extends over 17 amino acids. V shed 1 base and J 1 base; nucleotides not matched to a gene: 8.

The chain joins TRBV12-3 or TRBV12-4 to TRBJ1-5; tentatively, D is TRBD1 (6 bases). This CDR3 has 13 amino acids. V lost 6 bases to trimming and J lost 10 bases, with 16 bases between them. The CDR3 loop reads CASSYSQGPPQHF. DNA for the CDR3: TGTGCCAGCAGCTACTCACAGGGTCCCCCCCAGCATTTT.

The CDR3 DNA follows: TGTGCCAGCAGCCCTGGACAGTCCGGCTACACCTTC. This sequence encodes CASSPGQSGYTF. The rearrangement joins TRBV5-6 to TRBJ1-2, with D perhaps TRBD1 (6 bases). V shed 4 bases and J shed 8 bases, with 12 bases lying between them. Germline loops: CDR1 SGHDT, CDR2 YYEEEE. The CDR3 extends over 12 amino acids.

Notes on this clone: At one end, the junction sequence differs from germline, possibly due to a read error. The chain combines TRBV7-9 with TRBJ2-3, with TRBD1 matching over 7 bases. The V gene's germline CDR1 is SEHNR and CDR2 FQNEAQ (reference sequence). The CDR3 has 9 residues. Here the CDR3 reads CASSSGTVF. The CDR3 DNA reads as TGTGCCAGCAGCTCCGGGACAGTTTTT.

The chain joins TRBV27 to TRBJ2-7; possibly TRBD2 for D (6 bases). Trimming cost V 0 bases and J 4 bases, with 10 bases left between them. The CDR3 extends over 14 amino acids. The germline V gene encodes CDR1 MNHEY and CDR2 SMNVEV (reference sequence). CDR3 amino acids: CASSLSAGTYEQYF. The DNA for the CDR3 is TGTGCCAGCAGTTTATCGGCGGGGACGTACGAGCAGTACTTC.

The rearrangement joins TRBV2 to TRBJ2-1; 8 bases are a match to TRBD1. Germline CDR1 and CDR2: SNHLY and FYNNEI. With 1 base clipped from V and 4 bases from J, the junction kept 3 bases outside the gene matches. The CDR3 has 15 amino acids. The CDR3 sequence: CASSEGTGSYNEQFF. In DNA form, the CDR3 reads TGTGCCAGCAGTGAAGGGACAGGGTCTTACAATGAGCAGTTCTTC.

This clone was seen a handful of times. J is TRBJ2-3 and V is TRBV4-3; 11 bases are shared with TRBD2. V trimming: 0 bases; J trimming: 1 base; junction bases outside the gene matches: 0. The CDR3 consists of 16 residues. Germline values: CDR1 LGHNA, CDR2 YSLEER. The CDR3 sequence is CASSQELAGGTDTQYF. CDR3 DNA: TGCGCCAGCAGCCAAGAACTAGCGGGGGGCACAGATACGCAGTATTTT.

The chain has TRBV10-3 and TRBJ1-5, with TRBD1 identical over 9 bases. V was pared by 6 bases and J by 2 bases, with 2 bases of the junction left unmatched. Germline V gene lookup returns CDR1 ENHRY and CDR2 SYGVKD. The CDR3 has 14 amino acids. The CDR3 reads CAIRDRGGNQPQHF. The CDR3, as DNA: TGTGCCATCAGGGACAGGGGTGGCAATCAGCCCCAGCATTTT.

This clone was detected once. This chain connects TRBV11-3 to TRBJ2-3; TRBD1 is a possible D gene (5 bases). Germline CDR1 reads SGHNT; CDR2 reads YENEEA. The CDR3 length is 15 residues. V gave up 0 bases and J gave up 8 bases, with 15 bases separating them. The chain's CDR3 is CASSLDGSPRVTQYF. CDR3 sequence (DNA): TGTGCCAGCAGCTTAGATGGCTCCCCCAGGGTTACGCAGTATTTT.

This rearrangement joins TRBV6-1 to TRBJ2-2, with 10 bases identical to TRBD1. Trimming took 4 bases from V and 0 from J; bases not matched to a gene: 8. This CDR3 has 18 amino acids. Germline values: CDR1 MNHNS, CDR2 SASEGT. The CDR3 protein is CASSVTGQGVANTGELFF. Here the CDR3 DNA reads TGTGCCAGCAGTGTGACAGGACAGGGGGTCGCGAACACCGGGGAGCTGTTTTTT.

The V gene is TRBV6-6, the J gene TRBJ2-1; 9 bases fit TRBD2. The length of the CDR3 is 15 residues. The V segment lost 2 bases and the J segment 7 bases; nucleotides outside the gene matches: 6. Germline V lookup: CDR1 MNHNY, CDR2 SVGAGI (reference sequence). CDR3 amino acids: CASSYRRGGSNEQFF. The CDR3, as DNA: TGTGCCAGCAGTTACCGGCGGGGGGGTTCGAATGAGCAGTTCTTC.

CDR3 bases: TGCGCCAGCAGCCTCCTCAAGGGGGGGAGCTACGAGCAGTACTTC. This sequence encodes CASSLLKGGSYEQYF. The gene calls are TRBV5-1 and TRBJ2-7, with TRBD2 as a possible D gene (7 bases). In germline, CDR1 is SGHRS, CDR2 YFSETQ. This CDR3 comprises 15 residues. Trimming stripped 4 bases from V and 3 bases from J, with 17 bases between.